One sample yielded the 25 T cell receptor beta chains listed below, sequenced in a study of blood T cell repertoires in COVID-19. Profiled with immunoSEQ multiplex PCR; TCRdb holds only in-frame clones, not every one. This table holds 200,000 or so clones, about 80% found once. Sequencing input: peripheral blood. These TCRs come from a human donor with acute or convalescent COVID-19. The donor label of this sample is uncertain.

This clone was seen only a few times. The J gene is TRBJ2-7, the V gene TRBV2; D call uncertain. V lost 3 bases to trimming and J lost 3 bases, with 6 bases between them. Germline CDR1 is SNHLY and CDR2 is FYNNEI. The CDR3 totals 12 residues. The CDR3 loop is CASSDAYYEQYF. In nucleotides, the CDR3 is TGTGCCAGCAGTGACGCCTACTACGAGCAGTACTTC.

The genes are TRBV10-3 and TRBJ2-2; maybe TRBD2 (6 bases). V was pared by 8 bases and J by 4 bases, with 17 bases between. Germline values: CDR1 ENHRY, CDR2 SYGVKD. This CDR3 contains 15 residues. In DNA form, the CDR3 reads TGTGCCATCGGATTTAGCGGTATCCCCACCGGGGAGCTGTTTTTT. It encodes CAIGFSGIPTGELFF.

This chain joins TRBV7-9 and TRBJ2-7; 11 positions match TRBD2. V dropped 1 base and J dropped 5; count of bases not matched to a gene: 4. The CDR3 is 15 residues long. The germline V gene has CDR1 SEHNR and CDR2 FQNEAQ (reference sequence). The CDR3 loop reads CASSLVTSGKDEQYF. For the CDR3, the DNA is TGTGCCAGCAGCTTAGTGACTAGCGGGAAGGACGAGCAGTACTTC.

This chain uses TRBV7-3 with TRBJ2-1; 8 bases line up with TRBD2. This CDR3 spans 15 amino acids. Germline CDR1 reads SGHTA; CDR2 reads FQGTGA. With 1 base clipped from V and 4 bases from J, the junction kept 3 bases outside the gene matches. The CDR3 coding sequence is TGTGCCAGCAGCTTAAGAAGCGGGGGTTACAATGAGCAGTTCTTC. Translated, it gives CASSLRSGGYNEQFF.

This chain links TRBV5-6 with TRBJ1-6, with 7 bases fitting TRBD1. Trimming at V came to 0 bases and at J to 13 bases, leaving 10 bases not matched to a gene. The CDR3 is made up of 15 amino acids. Per germline, CDR1 SGHDT and CDR2 YYEEEE. CDR3 nucleotides: TGTGCCAGCAGCTTGGATGGTGGGGGACAGAGGCCCCTCCACTTT. It yields the protein CASSLDGGGQRPLHF.

V usage is TRBV27 and J usage is TRBJ1-1; D is undetermined. This CDR3 is 17 amino acids long. Trimming removed 4 bases at V and 0 bases at J, with 18 bases between. The germline CDR1 and CDR2 sequences are MNHEY and SMNVEV (reference sequence). The CDR3 region is CASSYRRNRAMNTEAFF. The CDR3 DNA reads TGTGCCAGCAGTTACCGGAGGAACCGGGCTATGAACACTGAAGCTTTCTTT.

This chain links TRBV28 with TRBJ1-2; D gene unclear. Trimming stripped 4 bases from V and 2 bases from J, with 8 bases between. The CDR3 sequence is 13 residues long. Germline V gene lookup returns CDR1 MDHEN and CDR2 SYDVKM. The CDR3 nucleotides are TGTGCCAGCAGTTCTGAGTTAAACTATGGCTACACCTTC. It yields the protein CASSSELNYGYTF.

The chain recombines TRBV27 with TRBJ1-5, with TRBD1 matching 9 bases. The CDR3 runs 14 residues. J lost 6 bases, V lost 7 bases, and 7 bases had no gene match. The germline V gene encodes CDR1 MNHEY and CDR2 SMNVEV (reference sequence). The CDR3 protein is CASKRTGVIQPQHF. CDR3 sequence (DNA): TGTGCCAGCAAAAGGACAGGGGTGATTCAGCCCCAGCATTTT.

This clone was recorded many times. The chain combines TRBV6-5 with TRBJ2-7, with D possibly TRBD2 on 6 matching bases. Trimming removed 0 bases from V and 2 bases from J, with 11 bases in between. The CDR3 spans 15 residues. Germline lookup yields CDR1 MNHEY and CDR2 SVGAGI. CDR3 protein: CASSYSPSDPYEQYF. CDR3 in DNA: TGTGCCAGCAGTTACTCTCCTAGCGATCCCTACGAGCAGTACTTC.

On this clone itself: This same CDR3 is encoded by further DNA sequences in the sample. The chain links TRBV2 to TRBJ2-7; 7 bases are a match to TRBD1. Germline V CDR1 and CDR2: SNHLY, FYNNEI. Trimming took 5 bases from V and 2 from J; bases not matched to a gene: 3. The CDR3 is 13 residues long. The CDR3 sequence is CASSRTGAYEQYF. CDR3 DNA: TGTGCCAGCAGTAGAACAGGGGCCTACGAGCAGTACTTC.

The chain is built from TRBV27 and TRBJ2-7; D might be TRBD1 (6 bases). The J call is uncertain, as TRBJ2-5 better fits the DNA end. Germline assignment: CDR1 MNHEY and CDR2 SMNVEV (reference sequence). The CDR3 is 14 residues long. The chain's CDR3 is CASSPRTDGETQYF. The CDR3 region has the DNA TGTGCCAGCAGCCCTAGGACAGACGGGGAGACCCAGTACTTC.

For the CDR3, the DNA is TGTGCCAGCAGGCGGGACAGGAGCTCTGGAAACACCATATATTTT. Protein product: CASRRDRSSGNTIYF. The rearrangement uses TRBV7-9 and TRBJ1-3, with 8 bases fitting TRBD1. The CDR3 consists of 15 residues. Germline CDR1 and CDR2: SEHNR and FQNEAQ (reference sequence). The V segment lost 6 bases and the J segment 0 bases; nucleotides outside the gene matches: 4.

The CDR3 region is CASSYFSGRSTDTQYF. CDR3 in DNA: TGTGCCAGCAGTTACTTTAGCGGGAGGAGCACAGATACGCAGTATTTT. The chain recombines TRBV6-5 with TRBJ2-3; TRBD2 matches at 10 bases. V trimming: 1 base; J trimming: 0 bases; junction bases outside the gene matches: 1. Germline CDR1 MNHEY, CDR2 SVGAGI. This CDR3 is built from 16 residues.

V usage is TRBV12-3 or TRBV12-4 and J usage is TRBJ2-7; D remains ambiguous. The CDR3 is made up of 11 amino acids. The V gene lost 5 bases and the J gene lost 3 bases, with 5 bases spanning the gap. Here the CDR3 reads CASSTHYEQYF. The CDR3 bases are TGTGCCAGCAGTACACACTACGAGCAGTACTTC.

The chain joins TRBV6-5 to TRBJ1-1, with D uncertain. CDR1 MNHEY and CDR2 SVGAGI come from the germline V gene. V lost 8 bases and J lost 1, with 11 bases in between. This CDR3 has 13 residues. Here the CDR3 DNA reads TGTGCCAGCCAAGTGAACGGGAACACTGAAGCTTTCTTT. Translating it yields CASQVNGNTEAFF.

J is TRBJ1-4 and V is TRBV11-2; 7 bases are shared with TRBD1. This CDR3 contains 15 residues. Trimming took 5 bases from V and 5 from J; bases not matched to a gene: 8. From germline, CDR1 is SGHAT and CDR2 FQNNGV. CDR3 amino acids: CASSLAGGRNEKLFF. The CDR3 DNA reads as TGTGCCAGCAGCCTAGCAGGGGGACGGAATGAAAAACTGTTTTTT.

The chain joins TRBV11-2 to TRBJ1-2, with 8 bases lining up with TRBD1. Germline lookup yields CDR1 SGHAT and CDR2 FQNNGV. The ends lost 1 base at V and 0 bases at J; junction bases unmatched: 1. The CDR3 has 15 amino acids. The chain's CDR3 is CASSLGTGTNYGYTF. The CDR3 nucleotides read TGTGCCAGCAGCTTAGGGACAGGGACTAACTATGGCTACACCTTC. The full variable domain, completed using reference TRBV11-2 and TRBJ1-2, is EAGVAQSPRYKIIEKRQSVAFWCNPISGHATLYWYQQILGQGPKLLIQFQNNGVVDDSQLPKDRFSAERLKGVDSTLKIQPAKLEDSAVYLCASSLGTGTNYGYTFGSGTRLTVV.

The rearrangement joins TRBV6-6 to TRBJ2-3, with TRBD2 matching over 7 bases. The CDR3 loop spans 14 amino acids. Looked up from germline, CDR1 is MNHNY and CDR2 is SVGAGI (reference sequence). Trimming cost V 6 bases and J 5 bases; bases outside gene matches: 8. Here the CDR3 reads CASRAGGSQDTQYF. The CDR3 DNA reads TGTGCCAGCAGGGCCGGGGGGAGTCAAGATACGCAGTATTTT.

This chain uses TRBV28 with TRBJ1-1; D remains unclear. Per germline, CDR1 MDHEN and CDR2 SYDVKM. V lost 7 bases to trimming and J lost 2 bases, with 5 bases between them. The CDR3 covers 11 residues. CDR3 nucleotide sequence: TGTGCCAGCACACTTAACACTGAAGCTTTCTTT. Amino acids: CASTLNTEAFF.

This clone has just a few counts. The J gene is TRBJ2-5, the V gene TRBV6-5; 11 nucleotides line up with TRBD2. Germline V CDR1 and CDR2: MNHEY, SVGAGI. The CDR3 spans 14 residues. V was pared by 6 bases and J by 4 bases, with 4 bases of the junction left unmatched. In nucleotides, the CDR3 is TGTGCCAGCAGACTAGCGGGAGTCGGAGAGACCCAGTACTTC. Amino acids: CASRLAGVGETQYF.

J is TRBJ2-7 and V is TRBV6-5; 13 bases line up with TRBD2. Germline values: CDR1 MNHEY, CDR2 SVGAGI. The CDR3 loop spans 15 amino acids. V lost 6 bases and J lost 7; bases outside the gene matches: 9. The CDR3 loop reads CASRSGLAGTGEQYF. The CDR3 DNA is TGTGCCAGCAGATCGGGACTAGCGGGAACGGGGGAGCAGTACTTC.

The chain employs TRBV5-1 and TRBJ2-7; 16 bases fit TRBD2. With V trimmed by 4 bases and J by 5 bases, 6 bases remained unmatched. There are 16 residues in the CDR3. CDR1 is SGHRS and CDR2 is YFSETQ in the germline V gene. The CDR3 DNA is TGCGCCAGCAGCGAGGGGACTAGCGGGAGGGCACACGAGCAGTACTTC. Protein product: CASSEGTSGRAHEQYF.

The rearrangement joins TRBV5-6 to TRBJ1-1, with 7 bases matching TRBD1. Trimming took 0 bases from V and 1 from J; bases not matched to a gene: 0. Germline V gives CDR1 SGHDT, CDR2 YYEEEE. There are 14 residues in the CDR3. In DNA form, the CDR3 reads TGTGCCAGCAGCTTGGACAGGGGGAACACTGAAGCTTTCTTT. Translating gives CASSLDRGNTEAFF.

The DNA for the CDR3 is TGTGCCAGCTCCAGAGAGGGAGGGCCAGGCGAGCAGTACTTC. The encoded protein is CASSREGGPGEQYF. This sequence joins TRBV18 and TRBJ2-7; 7 bases are shared with TRBD2. CDR3 length: 14 residues. V lost 6 bases, J lost 6 bases, and 11 bases stayed unmatched. Germline-derived CDR1 and CDR2 are KGHSH and LQKENI.

The chain employs TRBV30 and TRBJ2-2; possibly TRBD1 for D (6 bases). Germline-derived CDR1 and CDR2 are GTSNPN and SVGIG (reference sequence). V lost 2 bases and J lost 7, with 17 bases in between. The CDR3 length is 15 residues. CDR3 protein: CAWSKQGRTGGELFF. For the CDR3, the DNA is TGTGCCTGGAGTAAACAGGGAAGAACTGGCGGGGAGCTGTTTTTT.